Listed below are T cell receptor beta chains from one sample, sequenced in a study of shared clonotypes between healthy human individuals. Measured with immunoSEQ multiplex PCR; TCRdb has only the in-frame clones, and not every one. The table includes 560,000 or so clones, approximately 96% detected once. The sequenced sample was naive CD8+ T cells sorted from blood. Receptor source: a woman in her 30s in good health. Both conserved end residues are part of each CDR3. Each record gives: D gene, J gene, clone size, V gene, CDR3 protein, CDR3 DNA. A D gene is named only where the DNA matches it firmly. A row's size may be missing; if present it is once, few, many or a size class.

.	TRBJ2-1	.	TRBV28	CASSEGIFNNEQFF	TGTGCCAGCAGCGAGGGAATTTTCAACAATGAGCAGTTCTTC
.	TRBJ1-5	.	TRBV28	CASSLRPYSNQPQHF	TGTGCCAGCAGTTTAAGGCCCTATAGCAATCAGCCCCAGCATTTT
.	TRBJ1-2	once	TRBV2	CASESLGYTF	TGTGCCAGCGAAAGTCTGGGCTACACCTTC
.	TRBJ1-2	.	TRBV28	CASRYSDLTPLNYGYTF	TGTGCCAGCAGATACTCGGACCTAACCCCCCTTAACTATGGCTACACCTTC
TRBD1	TRBJ1-1	.	TRBV27	CASSLQGSEAFF	TGTGCCAGCAGTCTACAGGGGTCTGAAGCTTTCTTT
TRBD2	TRBJ2-4	.	TRBV19	CASSIAAGGSIQYF	TGTGCCAGTAGTATTGCGGCGGGAGGGAGCATTCAGTACTTC
.	TRBJ2-7	.	TRBV13	CASSLDASLEQYF	TGTGCCAGCAGCTTAGATGCCTCGTTGGAGCAGTACTTC
.	TRBJ2-7	.	TRBV28	CASSFGSSYEQYF	TGTGCCAGCAGTTTCGGGAGCTCCTACGAGCAGTACTTC
.	TRBJ1-5	few	TRBV28	CASSRGPSNQPQHF	TGTGCCAGCAGCCGCGGCCCTAGCAATCAGCCCCAGCATTTT
.	TRBJ1-2	.	TRBV28	CASIGGQSGYTF	TGTGCCAGCATCGGGGGGCAGAGTGGCTACACCTTC
TRBD1	TRBJ2-7	.	TRBV10-3	CAISGEGQEGYEQYF	TGTGCCATCAGTGGTGAGGGACAGGAGGGGTACGAGCAGTACTTC
.	TRBJ2-7	.	TRBV13	CASSLGTAYEQYF	TGTGCCAGCAGCCTTGGGACGGCCTACGAGCAGTACTTC
.	TRBJ2-7	.	TRBV11-2	CASSLDGAEQYF	TGTGCCAGCAGCTTAGACGGGGCCGAGCAGTACTTC
TRBD2	TRBJ2-1	.	TRBV25-1	CASSEGAGGPYNEQFF	TGTGCCAGCAGTGAGGGGGCGGGAGGGCCCTACAATGAGCAGTTCTTC
TRBD2	TRBJ2-1	.	TRBV4-2	CASSQRLAGEDEQFF	TGTGCCAGCAGCCAACGACTAGCGGGAGAGGACGAGCAGTTCTTC
.	TRBJ2-1	.	TRBV20-1	CSAREEGLQFF	TGCAGTGCTAGAGAAGAAGGATTGCAGTTCTTC
.	TRBJ2-3	.	TRBV10-3	CAISEIQSGTDTQYF	TGTGCCATCAGTGAGATCCAGTCTGGCACAGATACGCAGTATTTT
.	TRBJ1-5	.	TRBV27	CASSDTTARDQPQHF	TGTGCCAGCAGCGACACGACAGCCAGGGATCAGCCCCAGCATTTT
.	TRBJ2-5	.	TRBV29-1	CSVEGLVGFVTQYF	TGCAGCGTTGAAGGACTAGTGGGGTTTGTGACCCAGTACTTC
.	TRBJ2-5	.	TRBV9	CASSAPPQETQYF	TGTGCCAGCAGCGCGCCCCCCCAAGAGACCCAGTACTTC
TRBD2	TRBJ2-1	.	TRBV7-8	CASSEFLAGGGYEQFF	TGTGCCAGCAGCGAGTTTTTAGCGGGAGGAGGCTATGAGCAGTTCTTC
TRBD1	TRBJ2-1	.	TRBV7-9	CASSEVLGQTNEQFF	TGTGCCAGCAGCGAAGTATTGGGACAGACAAATGAGCAGTTCTTC
.	TRBJ1-6	.	TRBV4-1	CASSRLTGPLDNSPLHF	TGCGCCAGCAGCCGGCTCACAGGGCCTCTCGATAATTCACCCCTCCACTTT
.	TRBJ2-3	.	TRBV2	CASNSPSLSTDTQYF	TGTGCCAGCAATAGTCCATCGCTGAGCACAGATACGCAGTATTTT
.	TRBJ2-1	.	TRBV9	CASSSRLSVNEQFF	TGTGCCAGCAGCTCCAGACTCTCGGTCAATGAGCAGTTCTTC
.	TRBJ1-5	once	TRBV7-9	CASSPTDSNQPQHF	TGTGCCAGCAGCCCGACAGATAGCAATCAGCCCCAGCATTTT
.	TRBJ1-5	.	TRBV7-8	CASSLDGQPQHF	TGTGCCAGCAGCCTTGACGGGCAGCCCCAGCATTTT
.	TRBJ1-1	few	TRBV6-4	CASSDSVGTEAFF	TGTGCCAGCAGTGACTCGGTTGGGACTGAAGCTTTCTTT
TRBD1	TRBJ2-2	.	TRBV9	CASSRQGDTGELFF	TGTGCCAGTAGCCGACAGGGCGACACCGGGGAGCTGTTTTTT
TRBD2	TRBJ2-7	.	TRBV27	CASSRSGRGYEQYF	TGTGCCAGCAGCAGGAGCGGGAGAGGCTACGAGCAGTACTTC
TRBD1	TRBJ1-6	.	TRBV7-6	CASSPTGGSPLHF	TGTGCCAGCAGCCCGACAGGGGGCTCACCCCTCCACTTT
TRBD2	TRBJ2-3	.	TRBV7-8	CASSTRLAGTDTQYF	TGTGCCAGCAGCACGCGACTAGCGGGAACAGATACGCAGTATTTT
TRBD2	TRBJ2-1	.	TRBV27	CASSSGTSGHNEQFF	TGTGCCAGCAGTTCCGGGACTAGCGGGCACAATGAGCAGTTCTTC
.	TRBJ1-1	.	TRBV4-2	CASSQDGQGGTEAFF	TGTGCCAGCAGCCAAGATGGTCAGGGAGGGACTGAAGCTTTCTTT
.	TRBJ2-7	.	TRBV5-4	CASSSQGSPLYEQYF	TGTGCCAGCAGCTCACAGGGATCTCCCCTTTACGAGCAGTACTTC
.	TRBJ2-4	.	TRBV5-8	CASSLARPTSRGQYF	TGTGCCAGCAGCTTGGCCCGTCCAACAAGCCGGGGTCAGTACTTC
TRBD1	TRBJ2-7	few	TRBV10-3	CAISEYTQGALGEQYF	TGTGCCATCAGTGAGTATACCCAGGGGGCGCTGGGTGAGCAGTACTTC
.	TRBJ1-1	.	TRBV5-1	CASSLRAVDSAEAFF	TGCGCCAGCAGCTTGCGGGCAGTTGATTCGGCTGAAGCTTTCTTT
TRBD2	TRBJ2-5	.	TRBV6-5	CASSLNPGLAYETQYF	TGTGCCAGCAGTTTAAATCCGGGACTAGCGTACGAGACCCAGTACTTC
TRBD2	TRBJ2-1	.	TRBV28	CASSSKTWQRGNEQFF	TGTGCCAGCAGTTCTAAAACTTGGCAGCGGGGCAATGAGCAGTTCTTC
TRBD1	TRBJ2-7	.	TRBV5-8	CASSLPGGSGNYEQYF	TGTGCCAGCAGCTTGCCAGGGGGAAGCGGTAACTACGAGCAGTACTTC
TRBD2	TRBJ2-3	once	TRBV6-1	CASSATSGRVPFTQYF	TGTGCCAGCAGTGCAACTAGCGGTCGGGTTCCCTTTACGCAGTATTTT
.	TRBJ2-7	.	TRBV27	CASSEGLGYEQYF	TGTGCCAGCAGTGAAGGGCTAGGCTACGAGCAGTACTTC
.	TRBJ2-3	.	TRBV7-3	CASSPNGLLTDTQYF	TGTGCCAGCAGCCCAAACGGACTTCTAACAGATACGCAGTATTTT
.	TRBJ2-7	.	TRBV7-3	CASSPRAGTPGEQYF	TGTGCCAGCAGCCCGAGGGCCGGGACTCCTGGTGAGCAGTACTTC
.	TRBJ2-1	once	TRBV5-4	CASSSLNEQFF	TGTGCCAGCAGCTCACTTAATGAGCAGTTCTTC
TRBD1	TRBJ2-5	.	TRBV28	CASSLVQGAWETQYF	TGTGCCAGCAGTTTGGTGCAGGGGGCTTGGGAGACCCAGTACTTC
.	TRBJ1-2	.	TRBV9	CASSLELGYGYTF	TGTGCCAGCAGCCTAGAACTAGGGTATGGCTACACCTTC
TRBD2	TRBJ2-1	.	TRBV29-1	CSVGGLAGVNEQFF	TGCAGCGTTGGGGGACTAGCGGGTGTTAATGAGCAGTTCTTC
.	TRBJ1-2	.	TRBV27	CASSFLDSRYSYGYTF	TGTGCCAGCAGCTTCCTGGACAGTCGCTATTCCTATGGCTACACCTTC
TRBD1	TRBJ2-5	.	TRBV6-1	CASSDGTGWETQYF	TGTGCCAGCAGTGATGGGACAGGGTGGGAGACCCAGTACTTC
.	TRBJ1-2	.	TRBV4-1	CASSPGQFNYGYTF	TGCGCCAGCAGCCCCGGACAGTTTAACTATGGCTACACCTTC
.	TRBJ1-1	.	TRBV5-4	CAGEAPNTEAFF	TGTGCCGGGGAAGCACCGAACACTGAAGCTTTCTTT
.	TRBJ1-4	.	TRBV2	CASREGHLNEKLFF	TGTGCCAGCAGAGAAGGGCACCTTAATGAAAAACTGTTTTTT
TRBD1	TRBJ1-3	.	TRBV7-9	CASSVSPDREVARGNTIYF	TGTGCCAGCAGCGTAAGCCCCGACAGGGAAGTAGCGCGTGGAAACACCATATATTTT
.	TRBJ2-2	.	TRBV6-5	CASSYLQGAGAGELFF	TGTGCCAGCAGCTACTTACAGGGCGCGGGGGCCGGGGAGCTGTTTTTT
.	TRBJ1-4	.	TRBV6-6	CASREDEKLFF	TGTGCCAGCAGGGAAGACGAAAAACTGTTTTTT
.	TRBJ2-7	.	TRBV29-1	CSVDLTGNIYEQYF	TGCAGCGTTGACTTGACGGGGAATATCTACGAGCAGTACTTC
TRBD2	TRBJ2-7	.	TRBV7-8	CASSSQSQLAGGLYEQYF	TGTGCCAGCAGCTCTCAATCCCAACTAGCGGGAGGGCTCTACGAGCAGTACTTC
.	TRBJ2-7	.	TRBV27	CASSYIQSPYEQYF	TGTGCCAGCAGTTACATTCAATCCCCCTACGAGCAGTACTTC